A single TCR beta chain is shown here with its context. Its specificity is not known. The sample originates from a study of immune evolution from preneoplasia to lung adenocarcinoma. General study results and limits: Clonality was highest in normal lung, lower in later-stage lesions apparently.

V gave up 4 bases and J gave up 0 bases; unmatched junction bases: 11. In germline, CDR1 is MGHRA, CDR2 YSYEKL. The CDR3 covers 17 residues. Repertoires were generated with immunoSEQ multiplex PCR, while TCRdb's copy carries only in-frame clones and drops some. Counted here are around 9,300 clones, 60% to 80% occurring once; the ten biggest clones make up around 12%. The clonotype comes from a person at least 80 years old with lung adenocarcinoma. Input material: FFPE lung adenocarcinoma in situ tissue. This chain joins TRBV4-1 and TRBJ1-1, with TRBD1 identical over 7 bases. In DNA, the CDR3 is TGCGCCAGCAGCCGGGACAGATTGGGCCCCATGAACACTGAAGCTTTCTTT. It encodes CASSRDRLGPMNTEAFF.